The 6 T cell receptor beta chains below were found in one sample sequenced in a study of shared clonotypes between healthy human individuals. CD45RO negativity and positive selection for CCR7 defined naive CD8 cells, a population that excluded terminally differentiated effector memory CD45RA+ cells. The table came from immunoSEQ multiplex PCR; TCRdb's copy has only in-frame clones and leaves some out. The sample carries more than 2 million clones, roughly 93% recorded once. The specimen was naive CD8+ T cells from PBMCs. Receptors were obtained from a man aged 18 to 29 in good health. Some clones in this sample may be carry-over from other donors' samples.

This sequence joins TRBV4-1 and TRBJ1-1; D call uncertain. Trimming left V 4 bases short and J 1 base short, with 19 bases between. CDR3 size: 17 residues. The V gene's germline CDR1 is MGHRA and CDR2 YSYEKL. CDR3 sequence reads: CASSLESVGASNTEAFF. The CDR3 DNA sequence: TGCGCCAGCAGCCTGGAGAGTGTCGGAGCCTCGAACACTGAAGCTTTCTTT.

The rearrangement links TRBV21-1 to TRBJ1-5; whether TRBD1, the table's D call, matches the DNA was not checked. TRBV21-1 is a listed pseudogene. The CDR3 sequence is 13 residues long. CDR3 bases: TGTGCCAGCAGCAGTCCAGGTCCCCAGCCCCAGCATTTT. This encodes CASSSPGPQPQHF.

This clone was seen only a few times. Written as DNA, the CDR3 is TGTGCCAGCAGCACCCTTGACCCAGAAGGCTACACCTTC. This sequence encodes CASSTLDPEGYTF. The rearrangement links TRBV7-9 to TRBJ1-2; no clear D. The CDR3 consists of 13 residues. Germline CDR1 is SEHNR and CDR2 is FQNEAQ (reference sequence). Trimming removed 5 bases at V and 8 bases at J, with 15 bases between.

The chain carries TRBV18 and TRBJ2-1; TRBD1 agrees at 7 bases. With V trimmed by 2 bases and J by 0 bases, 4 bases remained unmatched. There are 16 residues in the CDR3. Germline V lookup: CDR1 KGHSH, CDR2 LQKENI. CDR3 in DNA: TGTGCCAGCTCACCAGGCAAGGGGGCCTCCTACAATGAGCAGTTCTTC. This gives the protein CASSPGKGASYNEQFF.

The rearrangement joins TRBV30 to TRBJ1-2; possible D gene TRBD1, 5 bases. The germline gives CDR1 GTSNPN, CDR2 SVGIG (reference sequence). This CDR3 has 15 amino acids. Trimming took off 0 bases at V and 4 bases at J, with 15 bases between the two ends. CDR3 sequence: CAWSVSGTLTYGYTF. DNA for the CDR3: TGTGCCTGGAGTGTATCGGGGACGTTAACCTATGGCTACACCTTC.

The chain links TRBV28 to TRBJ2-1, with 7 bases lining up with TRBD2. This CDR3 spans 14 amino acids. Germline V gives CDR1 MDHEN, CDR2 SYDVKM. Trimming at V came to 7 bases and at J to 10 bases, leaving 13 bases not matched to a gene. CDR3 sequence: CASTPGGEGPEQFF. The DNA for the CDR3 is TGTGCCAGCACCCCTGGGGGGGAGGGCCCCGAGCAGTTCTTC.